Listed below are T cell receptor beta chains from one sample, sequenced in a study of T cell changes during pregnancy in multiple sclerosis. Profiled with immunoSEQ multiplex PCR; TCRdb holds only in-frame clones, not every one. The sample shows around 69,000 clones, 91% of them seen only once. The material sequenced was CD8+ T cells from peripheral blood mononuclear cells, taken before pregnancy. Receptors were obtained from a female donor with multiple sclerosis, enrolled in a pregnancy study. Each CDR3 is given with its conserved first and last residue. D genes are given only for firm matches. Only part of the rows carry a size: once, few, many, or a class if the clone is expanded.

j_call	clone_size	d_call	v_call	cdr3_aa	cdr3_nt
TRBJ2-1	-	TRBD2	TRBV5-5	CASSSTSGGHVWANEQFF	TGTGCCAGCAGCTCGACTAGCGGGGGCCACGTTTGGGCCAATGAGCAGTTCTTC
TRBJ1-2	-	TRBD1	TRBV6-4	CASSEDSGGHTYGYTF	TGTGCCAGCAGTGAAGACTCAGGGGGGCATACCTATGGCTACACCTTC
TRBJ1-3	-	-	TRBV5-5	CASSLEGHPYSGNTIYF	TGTGCCAGCAGCTTGGAGGGACACCCCTACTCTGGAAACACCATATATTTT
TRBJ2-7	-	-	TRBV14	CASSQTRDSTYEQYF	TGTGCCAGCAGCCAGACCAGGGACTCAACCTACGAGCAGTACTTC
TRBJ1-1	-	-	TRBV4-2	CASSQALPDSANTEAFF	TGTGCCAGCAGCCAAGCCCTGCCGGACAGTGCGAACACTGAAGCTTTCTTT
TRBJ2-7	-	-	TRBV29-1	CSVLFGYEQYF	TGCAGCGTCCTATTCGGCTACGAGCAGTACTTC
TRBJ2-2	-	-	TRBV5-8	CASSHLRVRNTGELFF	TGTGCCAGCAGCCACTTACGGGTCCGAAACACCGGGGAGCTGTTTTTT
TRBJ1-1	-	-	TRBV2	CASSAGVGHTEAFF	TGTGCCAGCAGTGCAGGGGTCGGCCACACTGAAGCTTTCTTT
TRBJ2-3	-	-	TRBV5-1	CASSRGRGVTDTQYF	TGCGCCAGCAGTCGAGGGCGGGGCGTGACAGATACGCAGTATTTT
TRBJ1-5	-	-	TRBV6-5	CASSHPGDNQPQHF	TGTGCCAGCAGTCACCCAGGGGACAATCAGCCCCAGCATTTT
TRBJ2-1	-	-	TRBV7-9	CASSPSDFEQFF	TGTGCCAGCAGCCCGAGCGATTTCGAGCAGTTCTTC
TRBJ2-7	-	TRBD1	TRBV19	CASSIAGGSYEQYF	TGTGCCAGTAGTATAGCAGGGGGCAGCTACGAGCAGTACTTC
TRBJ2-7	-	-	TRBV4-1	CASSQDPTGQYYEQYF	TGCGCCAGCAGCCAAGATCCTACAGGACAGTACTACGAGCAGTACTTC
TRBJ2-1	once	-	TRBV27	CASSLGPAQFF	TGTGCCAGCAGTTTAGGCCCCGCCCAGTTCTTC
TRBJ1-5	-	-	TRBV21-1	CASSPDRRSSTSNQPQHF	TGTGCCAGCAGCCCCGACAGGAGAAGTTCCACTAGCAATCAGCCCCAGCATTTT
TRBJ2-1	-	-	TRBV19	CATTAPGDFSYNEQFF	TGTGCCACCACTGCGCCGGGGGACTTCTCCTACAATGAGCAGTTCTTC
TRBJ2-2	-	-	TRBV27	CASSLAGWNTGELFF	TGTGCCAGCAGTTTGGCCGGGTGGAACACCGGGGAGCTGTTTTTT
TRBJ1-5	-	-	TRBV2	CASTWQGGAPDQPQHF	TGTGCCAGCACTTGGCAGGGAGGGGCGCCGGATCAGCCCCAGCATTTT
TRBJ1-1	-	-	TRBV7-2	CASRYTEAFF	TGTGCCAGCCGGTACACTGAAGCTTTCTTT
TRBJ1-2	once	-	TRBV6-6	CASSSQTGRYGYTF	TGTGCCAGCAGTTCCCAGACAGGCCGCTATGGCTACACCTTC
TRBJ2-7	-	TRBD1	TRBV9	CASSQGTGPYEQYF	TGTGCCAGCAGCCAGGGGACAGGGCCCTACGAGCAGTACTTC
TRBJ1-3	-	-	TRBV9	CASTDRSPGNTIYF	TGTGCCAGCACCGACAGGAGTCCTGGAAACACCATATATTTT
TRBJ2-7	-	-	TRBV14	CASSATGHVSEQYF	TGTGCCAGCAGCGCGACGGGACACGTTTCGGAGCAGTACTTC
TRBJ1-1	-	-	TRBV5-6	CASSTGNTEAFF	TGTGCCAGCAGTACAGGGAACACTGAAGCTTTCTTT
TRBJ2-6	-	TRBD1	TRBV30	CAWTAAGTGSSGANVLTF	TGTGCCTGGACCGCCGCCGGGACAGGGAGCTCTGGGGCCAACGTCCTGACTTTC
TRBJ2-3	-	-	TRBV19	CASSIDAEDTQYF	TGTGCCAGTAGTATAGATGCGGAAGATACGCAGTATTTT
TRBJ1-1	-	-	TRBV9	CASSVEGDREAFF	TGTGCCAGCAGCGTAGAGGGCGACAGGGAAGCTTTCTTT
TRBJ2-1	-	TRBD2	TRBV2	CASSWGGPRTGLGDEQFF	TGTGCCAGCAGTTGGGGAGGGCCGAGGACTGGCCTCGGGGATGAGCAGTTCTTC
TRBJ2-3	once	-	TRBV7-7	CASSFSPFAGTPERSTDTQYF	TGTGCTAGCAGCTTTTCCCCCTTTGCTGGAACCCCAGAGCGCAGCACAGATACGCAGTATTTT
TRBJ1-2	-	TRBD1	TRBV25-1	CASSPLPGQGLPSGGYTF	TGTGCCAGCAGTCCCTTACCGGGACAGGGGCTGCCTTCCGGTGGCTACACCTTC
TRBJ1-3	-	TRBD1	TRBV5-1	CASSSLTGADTIYF	TGCGCCAGCAGCTCGCTGACAGGGGCGGACACCATATATTTT
TRBJ1-2	-	TRBD1	TRBV7-9	CASSLGLTGGGYGYTF	TGTGCCAGCAGCTTAGGATTGACAGGGGGCGGCTATGGCTACACCTTC
TRBJ1-5	-	TRBD1	TRBV27	CASSPSTGDQDLAQHF	TGTGCCAGCAGTCCCTCGACAGGGGACCAGGATTTGGCCCAGCATTTT
TRBJ2-1	-	-	TRBV4-1	CASSQDSTAPPQNYNEQFF	TGCGCCAGCAGCCAAGATAGTACAGCACCCCCCCAAAACTACAATGAGCAGTTCTTC
TRBJ2-2	-	-	TRBV9	CASSVSGVPGELFF	TGTGCCAGCAGCGTGTCAGGGGTTCCCGGGGAGCTGTTTTTT
TRBJ1-2	-	-	TRBV7-9	CASSSIKQGGYGYTF	TGTGCCAGCAGCTCCATAAAACAGGGCGGCTATGGCTACACCTTC
TRBJ1-2	-	-	TRBV15	CATSRDSGDYGYTF	TGTGCCACCAGCAGAGATTCGGGGGACTATGGCTACACCTTC
TRBJ2-2	-	-	TRBV13	CASSLAVSQTPGELFF	TGTGCCAGCAGCTTAGCTGTCTCCCAAACACCCGGGGAGCTGTTTTTT
TRBJ2-1	-	-	TRBV5-4	CASSLAGDLGNEQFF	TGTGCCAGCAGCTTGGCAGGGGATTTAGGCAATGAGCAGTTCTTC
TRBJ2-7	-	TRBD1	TRBV27	CASSTIEQGRQYEQYF	TGTGCCAGCAGTACTATCGAACAGGGGCGGCAATACGAGCAGTACTTC